This T cell receptor beta chain comes out of a study of cytomegalovirus exposure and HLA in healthy donors. Findings and limits, study-wide: Cytomegalovirus-associated status was assigned to some 160 TCR beta chains. Segments of the TCR beta V type were, in most cases, productive about 87% or about 30% of the time in an earlier analysis.

The PCR used 60 Vbeta and 13 Jbeta primers. Sequencing was performed with immunoSEQ multiplex PCR; in TCRdb, only in-frame clones are kept and a portion is missing. The sample gives 150,000 to 200,000 clones, roughly three quarters of which show up once; about 7% is in the top ten. V was clipped by 3 bases and J by 5 bases, with 13 bases between them. The CDR3 spans 15 residues. Germline lookup yields CDR1 KGHSH and CDR2 LQKENI. In this sample, this clone turned up once. The antigen remains unidentified. This chain uses TRBV18 with TRBJ1-4, with D perhaps TRBD1 (5 bases). This TCR was sampled from a man aged 35 to 55 in good health and CMV-seropositive. What was sequenced was PBMCs. The DNA of the CDR3 is TGTGCCAGCTCACCCCGGGGGAGGGCGAATGAAAAACTGTTTTTT. This encodes CASSPRGRANEKLFF.